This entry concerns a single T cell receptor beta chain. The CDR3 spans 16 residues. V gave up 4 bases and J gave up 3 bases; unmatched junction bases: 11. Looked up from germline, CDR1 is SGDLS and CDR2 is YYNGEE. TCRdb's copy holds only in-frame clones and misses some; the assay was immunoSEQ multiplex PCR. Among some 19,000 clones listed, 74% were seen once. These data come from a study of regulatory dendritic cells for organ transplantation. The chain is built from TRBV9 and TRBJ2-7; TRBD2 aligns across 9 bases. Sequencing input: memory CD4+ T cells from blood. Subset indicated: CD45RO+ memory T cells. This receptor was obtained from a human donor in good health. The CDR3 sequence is CASSPAGRGGLYEQYF. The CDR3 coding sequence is TGTGCCAGCAGCCCCGCGGGGCGGGGGGGCCTCTACGAGCAGTACTTC.